This TCR beta chain was recovered during a study of human T cells and chemical hapten exposure. Study-level background: Skin on the upper inner arm, around 2 cm by around 2 cm in size, was sensitized with 2% DPC. Patients got weekly scalp diphenylcyclopropenone doses over the roughly 24-week study. Findings and limits, study-wide: High-frequency TCRs, those above 1 in 1000, stayed the same after DPC sensitization.

TCRdb reanalysed the RACE reads using MiXCR and keeps one entry per CDR3 protein. The data contain 300,000 to 450,000 distinct CDR3 sequences, about 5.1% of them singletons. The time point was: pre-sensitization, week 0. Treatment: therapeutic diphenylcyclopropenone sensitization with weekly scalp DPC. The drawing of blood occurred before each patch test was applied. From germline, CDR1 is SGHTA and CDR2 FQGNSA. The V and J ends lost 2 bases and 2 bases respectively, with 13 bases between them. The CDR3 has 16 amino acids. This clonotype was counted a few times. Its matching antigen is unknown. The material was whole blood, obtained in connection with sensitization to the hapten diphenylcyclopropenone (DPC). The sequence came from a woman aged 50 to 60 with alopecia areata. Some clones in this sample may be carry-over from other donors' samples. The chain recombines TRBV7-2 with TRBJ2-4; possibly TRBD1 for D (6 bases). For the CDR3, the DNA is TGTGCCAGCAGCTTATCAGGGGCCCAATCCAAAAACATTCAGTACTTC. Its translation is CASSLSGAQSKNIQYF.